These T cell receptor beta chains were read from a single sample in a study of shared clonotypes between healthy human individuals. Sequenced by immunoSEQ multiplex PCR; TCRdb stores in-frame clones only, minus some. The sample has 950,000 to 1,200,000 clones; 70% to 80% are singletons. Sequencing was carried out using memory CD4+ T cells from PBMCs. The source is a man aged 18 to 30 in good health. Some clones in this sample may be carry-over from other donors' samples. The CDR3 runs from the conserved cysteine through the conserved F or W. The D gene is left open where the match is weak. Clone size is shown for a subset of rows, as once, few, many or a class of expanded clone.

j_call	d_call	v_call	clone_size	cdr3_nt	cdr3_aa
TRBJ2-7	TRBD2	TRBV5-1	.	TGCGCCAGCAGCTTGACTAGCGGGAGTTACGAGCAGTACTTC	CASSLTSGSYEQYF
TRBJ1-1	.	TRBV2	.	TGTGCCAGCAGCTGGTACACAGCAACTGAAGCTTTCTTT	CASSWYTATEAFF
TRBJ2-1	TRBD1	TRBV27	.	TGTGCCAGCAGTTTAGACAGGGACCACTCCTACAATGAGCAGTTCTTC	CASSLDRDHSYNEQFF
TRBJ1-5	TRBD1	TRBV27	.	TGTGCCAGCAGTTTGCTGGGGACAGGGGGTCAGCCCCAGCATTTT	CASSLLGTGGQPQHF
TRBJ2-2	TRBD1	TRBV30	.	TGTGCCTGGAGTGCCTCCGGGACAGGGGGCTCCGGGGAGCTGTTTTTT	CAWSASGTGGSGELFF
TRBJ1-2	.	TRBV5-4	many	TGTGCCAGCAGCTTGTCGGCCCTATGGGGCTACACCTTC	CASSLSALWGYTF
TRBJ2-7	.	TRBV28	.	TGTGCTTCATTAGGGCCGTGGGAGCAGTACTTC	CASLGPWEQYF
TRBJ1-2	.	TRBV7-2	.	TGTGCCAGCAGCTTAAATCCTAACTATGGCTACACCTTC	CASSLNPNYGYTF
TRBJ2-1	.	TRBV7-2	.	TGTGCCAGCAGCTTATCCCAGAACAATGAGCAGTTCTTC	CASSLSQNNEQFF
TRBJ1-1	.	TRBV29-1	.	TGCAGCGTTGAAGGTCGGGGGCTGGCTTTCTTT	CSVEGRGLAFF
TRBJ1-2	.	TRBV5-5	few	TGTGCCAGCAGCCCACAGGGACGGAGAAACTATGGCTACACCTTC	CASSPQGRRNYGYTF
TRBJ2-1	.	TRBV10-3	.	TGTGCCATCAGTGAGCCGGAGATAGGGGCGGGTGAGCAGTTCTTC	CAISEPEIGAGEQFF
TRBJ1-1	TRBD1	TRBV6-1	.	TGTGCCAGCCAGGGGGGGAACACTGAAGCTTTCTTT	CASQGGNTEAFF
TRBJ1-1	.	TRBV14	.	TGTGCCAGCAGCCAAGAAGTGGGCAGCCGTCACTCCGAAGCTTTCTTT	CASSQEVGSRHSEAFF
TRBJ2-2	.	TRBV2	.	TGTGCCAGCAAAGCGGGCGCCCCCGTGGAGCTGTTTTTT	CASKAGAPVELFF
TRBJ1-3	.	TRBV5-1	.	TGCGCCAGCAGCTTGGAGGGTTCGGACACCATATATTTT	CASSLEGSDTIYF
TRBJ2-5	TRBD2	TRBV5-5	.	TGTGCCAGCAGTCCTCCTACCGGGCTAGCGGGAGAGACCCAGTACTTC	CASSPPTGLAGETQYF
TRBJ2-7	.	TRBV6-6	.	TGTGCCAGCAGTTACTCTATGGTGTACGAGCAGTACTTC	CASSYSMVYEQYF
TRBJ1-2	TRBD1	TRBV28	few	TGTGCCAGCAGTACCAGTTCAGGGGGCGTAGGCTACACCTTC	CASSTSSGGVGYTF